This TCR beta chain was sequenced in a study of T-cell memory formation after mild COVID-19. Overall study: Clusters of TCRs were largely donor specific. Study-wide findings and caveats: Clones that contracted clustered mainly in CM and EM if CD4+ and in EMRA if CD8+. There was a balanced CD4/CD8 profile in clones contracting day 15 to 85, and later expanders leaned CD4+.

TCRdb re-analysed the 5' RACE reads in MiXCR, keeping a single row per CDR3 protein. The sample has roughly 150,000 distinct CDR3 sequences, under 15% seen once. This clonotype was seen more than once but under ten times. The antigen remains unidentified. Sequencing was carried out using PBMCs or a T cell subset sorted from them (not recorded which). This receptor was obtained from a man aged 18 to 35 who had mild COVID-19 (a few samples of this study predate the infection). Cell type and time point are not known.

CDR3 DNA sequence: TGTGCCACCAGTGATTTGACAGGGGGAGAGACCCAGTACTTC. Its protein product is CATSDLTGGETQYF. The gene calls are TRBV24-1 and TRBJ2-5, with 8 bases aligning to TRBD1. With V trimmed by 0 bases and J by 4 bases, 0 bases remained unmatched. From germline, CDR1 is KGHDR and CDR2 SFDVKD. CDR3 size: 14 residues.